One sample yielded the 25 T cell receptor beta chains listed below, sequenced in a study of shared clonotypes between healthy human individuals. Some clones are missing from TCRdb's copy, which holds only in-frame ones; the method was immunoSEQ multiplex PCR. The sample lists approximately 1,500,000 clones; 95% to 97% were seen once. The specimen sequenced was naive CD4+ T cells sorted from blood. Documented subset: CD45RA+ positively selected. These receptors came from a man aged 25-45 years in good health.

The CDR3 nucleotides read TGTGCCAGCAGTCGTACCCACAGGGATCAGCCCCAGCATTTT. As protein: CASSRTHRDQPQHF. This chain connects TRBV2 to TRBJ1-5; a weak D match, TRBD1 (6 bases). Germline V gene data show CDR1 as SNHLY and CDR2 as FYNNEI. This CDR3 comprises 14 residues. The V and J ends lost 5 bases and 5 bases respectively, with 13 bases between them. Complete variable domain (other parts from reference TRBV2 and TRBJ1-5): EPEVTQTPSHQVTQMGQEVILRCVPISNHLYFYWYRQILGQKVEFLVSFYNNEISEKSEIFDDQFSVERPDGSNFTLKIRSTKLEDSAMYFCASSRTHRDQPQHFGDGTRLSIL.

V gene TRBV9 combines with J gene TRBJ1-2; no firm D call. The CDR3 totals 14 residues. Deletions cut 0 bases from V and 3 bases from J, with 9 bases between. CDR1 SGDLS and CDR2 YYNGEE come from the germline V gene. The CDR3 reads CASSVAEWDYGYTF. DNA of the CDR3: TGTGCCAGCAGCGTAGCTGAGTGGGACTATGGCTACACCTTC.

The CDR3 is CASSDRANQPQHF. Written as DNA, the CDR3 is TGTGCCAGCAGCGACAGGGCAAATCAGCCCCAGCATTTT. The rearrangement links TRBV6-4 to TRBJ1-5, with 7 bases fitting TRBD1. CDR3 size: 13 residues. Germline V gene lookup returns CDR1 MRHNA and CDR2 SNTAGT. J lost 4 bases, V lost 6 bases, and 3 bases had no gene match.

The chain carries TRBV2 and TRBJ2-3, with TRBD2 matching 9 bases. Looked up from germline, CDR1 is SNHLY and CDR2 is FYNNEI. Trimming removed 2 bases from V and 6 bases from J; junction bases left unmatched: 15. The CDR3 sequence is 18 residues long. Written as DNA, the CDR3 is TGTGCCAGCAGTGAAAGGAGTCGGCGGGAGGGCCCAGTGGATACGCAGTATTTT. Protein sequence: CASSERSRREGPVDTQYF.

The CDR3 nucleotides are TGCAGCGTTACGACATCTATCTACGAGCAGTACTTC. This encodes CSVTTSIYEQYF. The gene calls are TRBV29-1 and TRBJ2-7; D unclear. The CDR3 is 12 residues long. Trimming removed 5 bases from V and 3 bases from J, with 11 bases in between. Germline V gives CDR1 SQVTM, CDR2 ANQGSEA.

V is TRBV5-4 and J is TRBJ2-4; 14 bases match TRBD2. This CDR3 comprises 15 residues. Trimming at V came to 1 base and at J to 7 bases, leaving 1 base not matched to a gene. Germline V gives CDR1 SGHNT, CDR2 YYREEE (reference sequence). The CDR3 spells CASSLRTSGGNIQYF. CDR3 sequence (DNA): TGTGCCAGCAGCTTGCGGACTAGCGGGGGGAACATTCAGTACTTC.

The V and J genes are TRBV2 and TRBJ2-3; maybe TRBD2 (6 bases). The CDR3 loop spans 16 amino acids. Germline V lookup: CDR1 SNHLY, CDR2 FYNNEI. With 9 bases removed from V and 2 bases from J, the gap between germline ends came to 21 bases. In DNA, the CDR3 is TGTGCCAGACAAAACCCTACGGGGGTGGCCACAGATACGCAGTATTTT. Translation gives CARQNPTGVATDTQYF.

The V gene is TRBV28, the J gene TRBJ2-3; the D is unclear. Trimming took 5 bases from V and 4 from J, leaving 19 bases between them. Looked up from germline, CDR1 is MDHEN and CDR2 is SYDVKM. The CDR3 totals 16 residues. CDR3 nucleotide sequence: TGTGCCAGCAGTCCTCAGGTATACCCCTGGGCAGATACGCAGTATTTT. Residues: CASSPQVYPWADTQYF.

This chain joins TRBV10-3 and TRBJ2-3; TRBD2 might be the D (6 bases). Per germline, CDR1 ENHRY and CDR2 SYGVKD. V shed 6 bases and J shed 6 bases, with 13 bases lying between them. The length of the CDR3 is 13 residues. The CDR3 sequence is CAISATRFDTQYF. The CDR3 bases are TGTGCCATCAGCGCGACTAGATTCGATACGCAGTATTTT.

In the case of this clone: Other nucleotide sequences in the sample specify the same CDR3. This chain joins TRBV7-9 and TRBJ2-7; 9 nucleotides align to TRBD1. The V and J ends lost 5 bases and 1 base, in that order; junction bases with no gene match: 6. The CDR3 consists of 15 residues. Germline CDR1 SEHNR, CDR2 FQNEAQ (reference sequence). CDR3 nucleotides: TGTGCCAGCAGCCGAACAGGGGGCAGTTCCTACGAGCAGTACTTC. Protein: CASSRTGGSSYEQYF. Together with reference TRBV7-9 and TRBJ2-7, the CDR3 gives the full variable domain: DTGVSQNPRHKITKRGQNVTFRCDPISEHNRLYWYRQTLGQGPEFLTYFQNEAQLEKSRLLSDRFSAERPKGSFSTLEIQRTEQGDSAMYLCASSRTGGSSYEQYFGPGTRLTVT.

This rearrangement joins TRBV11-3 to TRBJ1-1, with TRBD1 matching over 10 bases. The V and J ends lost 3 bases and 11 bases, in that order; junction bases with no gene match: 3. Germline loops: CDR1 SGHNT, CDR2 YENEEA. The CDR3 extends over 12 amino acids. The CDR3 bases are TGTGCCAGCAGCTTGGGACAGGGGAGGGCTTTCTTT. It encodes CASSLGQGRAFF.

Written as DNA, the CDR3 is TGTGCCAGCAGCGTAGAGGTAGTGAGTGAGCAGTTCTTC. It codes for CASSVEVVSEQFF. The V call is TRBV9, the J call TRBJ2-1; D remains ambiguous. CDR3 size: 13 residues. Trimming took off 0 bases at V and 9 bases at J, with 10 bases between the two ends. Germline lookup yields CDR1 SGDLS and CDR2 YYNGEE.

This chain joins TRBV6-5 and TRBJ2-7; no reliable D call. This CDR3 contains 15 residues. Per germline, CDR1 MNHEY and CDR2 SVGAGI. Trimming stripped 0 bases from V and 7 bases from J, with 16 bases between. Here the CDR3 DNA reads TGTGCCAGCAGTTACTCTATCTTACCCCCGCAGGAGCAGTACTTC. It is translated as CASSYSILPPQEQYF.

The rearrangement uses TRBV19 and TRBJ2-4; 8 bases are a match to TRBD2. J gave up 12 bases and V 3 bases, and 10 bases lay outside the gene matches. This CDR3 has 14 residues. Germline assignment: CDR1 LNHDA and CDR2 SQIVND (reference sequence). DNA of the CDR3: TGTGCCAGTAGTATCCCCGGTAGCGGGATCGATCAGTACTTC. Amino acid sequence: CASSIPGSGIDQYF. Looking up the rest from reference TRBV19 and TRBJ2-4 gives the full variable domain: DGGITQSPKYLFRKEGQNVTLSCEQNLNHDAMYWYRQDPGQGLRLIYYSQIVNDFQKGDIAEGYSVSREKKESFPLTVTSAQKNPTAFYLCASSIPGSGIDQYFGAGTRLSVL.

The chain recombines TRBV19 with TRBJ2-1, with 9 bases lining up with TRBD1. Germline CDR1 LNHDA, CDR2 SQIVND (reference sequence). With V trimmed by 3 bases and J by 4 bases, 7 bases remained unmatched. The CDR3 contains 16 residues. CDR3 protein: CASSMEGQGIYNEQFF. The CDR3 DNA reads TGTGCCAGTAGTATGGAAGGACAGGGGATTTACAATGAGCAGTTCTTC.

The chain links TRBV11-1 to TRBJ2-1, with a weak D call TRBD2 (6 bases). CDR3 length: 16 amino acids. CDR1 and CDR2 from the germline V gene are SGHAT and FQDESV (reference sequence). V was clipped by 1 base and J by 0 bases, with 10 bases between them. The CDR3 reads CASSLVAALSYNEQFF. DNA for the CDR3: TGTGCCAGCAGCTTAGTAGCGGCCCTCTCCTACAATGAGCAGTTCTTC.

V usage is TRBV9 and J usage is TRBJ2-6, with 9 bases fitting TRBD1. The germline CDR1 and CDR2 sequences are SGDLS and YYNGEE. The length of the CDR3 is 18 residues. The trim removed 4 bases at V and 1 base at J, leaving 9 bases unmatched. The CDR3 protein is CASSPGTGRKSGANVLTF. CDR3 nucleotides: TGTGCCAGCAGCCCAGGGACAGGGAGAAAGTCTGGGGCCAACGTCCTGACTTTC.

Regarding this clone: The same CDR3 arises from other DNA sequences in this sample as well. This chain's CDR3 is CASSPTSGSEQFF. The CDR3 nucleotides read TGTGCCAGTAGTCCGACTAGCGGGAGTGAGCAGTTCTTC. The J gene is TRBJ2-1, the V gene TRBV19; 12 bases are a match to TRBD2. Trimming cost V 5 bases and J 9 bases; bases outside gene matches: 2. Germline CDR1 LNHDA, CDR2 SQIVND (reference sequence). This CDR3 has 13 amino acids.

The rearrangement links TRBV6-6 to TRBJ1-2; D gene uncertain. V shed 0 bases and J shed 3 bases, with 11 bases lying between them. The germline gives CDR1 MNHNY, CDR2 SVGAGI (reference sequence). The CDR3 length is 15 residues. The CDR3 is CASSYSPTAHYGYTF. The CDR3, as DNA: TGTGCCAGCAGTTACTCCCCGACCGCGCACTATGGCTACACCTTC.

This clone was seen a single time. The gene calls are TRBV11-2 and TRBJ1-2; weak D call: TRBD1 (5 bases). Trimming removed 2 bases from V and 3 bases from J, with 10 bases in between. CDR1 and CDR2 from the germline V gene are SGHAT and FQNNGV. The CDR3 loop spans 14 amino acids. This chain's CDR3 is CASSLSIGDYGYTF. The CDR3 DNA sequence: TGTGCCAGCAGCTTATCGATAGGGGACTATGGCTACACCTTC.

This sequence joins TRBV18 and TRBJ2-3, with D possibly matching TRBD2 (6 bases). Germline V lookup: CDR1 KGHSH, CDR2 LQKENI. Trimming took 2 bases from V and 0 from J, leaving 9 bases between them. The CDR3 spans 15 residues. The DNA for the CDR3 is TGTGCCAGCTCACCATCGGGAGTTAGCACAGATACGCAGTATTTT. The encoded protein is CASSPSGVSTDTQYF.

This clone has only one observation. The rearrangement links TRBV18 to TRBJ2-3, with a weak D call TRBD1 (5 bases). Germline CDR1 is KGHSH and CDR2 is LQKENI. Deletions cut 2 bases from V and 0 bases from J, with 18 bases between. The length of the CDR3 is 18 residues. The CDR3: CASSPVPSRTPSTDTQYF. The CDR3 nucleotides read TGTGCCAGCTCACCAGTCCCCAGCCGGACACCTAGCACAGATACGCAGTATTTT.

The rearrangement joins TRBV6-1 to TRBJ2-2; D may correspond to TRBD1 or TRBD2 (5 bases each). Looked up from germline, CDR1 is MNHNS and CDR2 is SASEGT. V was shortened by 8 bases and J by 4 bases, with 20 bases between the two germline ends. The CDR3 has 16 amino acids. The CDR3 DNA reads as TGTGCCAGCCGTGGGGGAAGCCCAAGGGTCACCGGGGAGCTGTTTTTT. It codes for CASRGGSPRVTGELFF.

The J gene is TRBJ1-1, the V gene TRBV5-5; no reliable D call. This CDR3 spans 15 amino acids. V dropped 0 bases and J dropped 1 base, with 10 bases sitting between them. Germline CDR1 reads SGHKS; CDR2 reads YYEKEE (reference sequence). This CDR3 is CASSLVTLGNTEAFF. The CDR3 DNA reads as TGTGCCAGCAGCTTGGTTACATTGGGGAACACTGAAGCTTTCTTT.

The chain is built from TRBV4-1 and TRBJ2-2; 7 bases match TRBD2. The length of the CDR3 is 18 residues. Unmatched junction bases numbered 21, after V lost 4 bases and J lost 10 bases. CDR1 and CDR2 (germline): MGHRA, YSYEKL. CDR3 loop: CASSPTVSGGLIIAELFF. In DNA, the CDR3 is TGCGCCAGCAGCCCGACCGTATCGGGAGGCCTTATTATCGCGGAGCTGTTTTTT.